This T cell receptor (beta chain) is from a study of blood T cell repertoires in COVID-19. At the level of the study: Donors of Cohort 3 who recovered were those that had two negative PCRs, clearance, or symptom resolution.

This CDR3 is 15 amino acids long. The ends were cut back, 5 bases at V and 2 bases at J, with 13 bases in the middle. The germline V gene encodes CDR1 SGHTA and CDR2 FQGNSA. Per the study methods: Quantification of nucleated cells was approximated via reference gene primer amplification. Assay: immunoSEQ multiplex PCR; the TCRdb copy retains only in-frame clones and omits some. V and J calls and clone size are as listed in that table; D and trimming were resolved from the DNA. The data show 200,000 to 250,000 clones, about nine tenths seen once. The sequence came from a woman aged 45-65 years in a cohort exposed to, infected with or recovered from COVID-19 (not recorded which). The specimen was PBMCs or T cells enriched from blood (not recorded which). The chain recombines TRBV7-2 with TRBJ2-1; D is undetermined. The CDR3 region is CASSPYAAPYNEQFF. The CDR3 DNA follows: TGTGCCAGCAGCCCCTACGCGGCGCCCTACAATGAGCAGTTCTTC. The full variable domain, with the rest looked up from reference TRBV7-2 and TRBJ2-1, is GAGVSQSPSNKVTEKGKDVELRCDPISGHTALYWYRQSLGQGLEFLIYFQGNSAPDKSGLPSDRFSAERTGGSVSTLTIQRTQQEDSAVYLCASSPYAAPYNEQFFGPGTRLTVL.